This TCR beta chain was sequenced during a study of cytomegalovirus exposure and HLA in healthy donors. Study as a whole: Of about 400 genotyped donors, more than 70% clustered with self-reported Caucasian donors. Study-wide results and limits: Researchers reportedly found TCR beta sequences accurately predicted most subjects' HLA-A and HLA-B alleles.

This clone was observed a handful of times. What it binds is not known. Other DNA sequences in the sample encode the same CDR3. Primers for the PCR totalled 60 Vbeta and 13 Jbeta. Sequencing used immunoSEQ multiplex PCR; TCRdb keeps in-frame clones, though not all of them. Here the sample spans 77,000 or so clones, roughly 80% being singletons. In germline, CDR1 is SGHRS, CDR2 YFSETQ. The CDR3 runs to 13 residues. Trimming removed 2 bases from V and 1 base from J, with 7 bases in between. The J gene is TRBJ2-7, the V gene TRBV5-1, with a weak D call TRBD1 (6 bases). The sequence derives from a woman aged 40 to 50 in good health and CMV-seronegative. Sequencing was performed on PBMCs. CDR3 sequence (DNA): TGCGCCAGCAGCTTAGGACAGTCCTACGAGCAGTACTTC. As protein: CASSLGQSYEQYF.